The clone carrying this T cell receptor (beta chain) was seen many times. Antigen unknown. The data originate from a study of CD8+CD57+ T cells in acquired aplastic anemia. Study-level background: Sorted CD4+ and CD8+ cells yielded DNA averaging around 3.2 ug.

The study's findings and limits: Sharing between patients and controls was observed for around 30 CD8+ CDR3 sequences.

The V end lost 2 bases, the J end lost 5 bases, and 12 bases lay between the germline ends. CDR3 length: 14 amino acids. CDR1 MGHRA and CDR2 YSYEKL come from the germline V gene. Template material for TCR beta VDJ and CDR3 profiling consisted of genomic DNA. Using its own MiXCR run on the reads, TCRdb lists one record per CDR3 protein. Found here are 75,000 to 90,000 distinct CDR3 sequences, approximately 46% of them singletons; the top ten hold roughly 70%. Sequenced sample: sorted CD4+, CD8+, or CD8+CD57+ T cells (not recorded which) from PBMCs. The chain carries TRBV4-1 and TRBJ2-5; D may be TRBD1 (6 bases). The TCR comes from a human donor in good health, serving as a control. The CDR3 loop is CASSQLVRGETQYF. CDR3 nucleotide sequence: TGCGCCAGCAGCCAACTGGTCAGGGGTGAGACCCAGTACTTC.